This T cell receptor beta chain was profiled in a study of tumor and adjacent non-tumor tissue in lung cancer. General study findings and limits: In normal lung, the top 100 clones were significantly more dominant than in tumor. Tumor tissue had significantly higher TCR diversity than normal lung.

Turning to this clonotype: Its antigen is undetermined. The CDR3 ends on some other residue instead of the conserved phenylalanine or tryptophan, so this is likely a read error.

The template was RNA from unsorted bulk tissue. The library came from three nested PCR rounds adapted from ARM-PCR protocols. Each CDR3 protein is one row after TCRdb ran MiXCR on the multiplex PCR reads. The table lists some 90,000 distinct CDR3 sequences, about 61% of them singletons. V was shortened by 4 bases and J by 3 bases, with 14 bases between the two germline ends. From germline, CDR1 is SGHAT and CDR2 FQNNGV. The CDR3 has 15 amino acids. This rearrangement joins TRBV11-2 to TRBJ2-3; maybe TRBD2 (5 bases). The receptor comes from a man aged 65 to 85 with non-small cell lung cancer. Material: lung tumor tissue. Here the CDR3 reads CASSYRHGETDTQYL. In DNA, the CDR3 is TGTGCCAGCAGCTACCGACATGGGGAGACAGATACGCAGTATTTA.